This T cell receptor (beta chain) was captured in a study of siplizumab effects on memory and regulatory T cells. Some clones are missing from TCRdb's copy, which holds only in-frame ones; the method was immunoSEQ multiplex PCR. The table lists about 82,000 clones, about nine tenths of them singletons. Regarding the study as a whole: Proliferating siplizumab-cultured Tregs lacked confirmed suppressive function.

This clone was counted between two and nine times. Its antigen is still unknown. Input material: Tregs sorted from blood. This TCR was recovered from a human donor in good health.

The CDR3 reads CASSYGQAENEKLFF. Here the CDR3 DNA reads TGTGCCAGCAGTTACGGACAGGCCGAAAATGAAAAACTGTTTTTT. The chain is built from TRBV6-5 and TRBJ1-4, with TRBD1 identical over 7 bases. Germline CDR1 is MNHEY and CDR2 is SVGAGI. This CDR3 has 15 residues. Trimming at V came to 2 bases and at J to 5 bases, leaving 5 bases not matched to a gene.